Listed here is a single T cell receptor beta chain. Researchers used genomic DNA as the template to profile TCR beta VDJ and CDR3. One entry per CDR3 protein, called by TCRdb with MiXCR from the reads. The sample includes some 70,000 distinct CDR3 sequences, around half of them seen just once. Germline CDR1 reads SQVTM; CDR2 reads ANQGSEA. This CDR3 comprises 16 residues. V was clipped by 6 bases and J by 6 bases, with 23 bases between them. The data were taken from a study of CD8+CD57+ T cells in acquired aplastic anemia. The V gene is TRBV29-1, the J gene TRBJ2-2, with D possibly TRBD2 on 6 matching bases. This receptor was obtained from a human donor in good health, serving as a control. Sequenced input: sorted CD4+, CD8+, or CD8+CD57+ T cells (not recorded which) from PBMCs. Written as DNA, the CDR3 is TGCAGCGTCCCGCCCCCCGGGGGTTTAGGCTCCGGGGAGCTGTTTTTT. It encodes CSVPPPGGLGSGELFF.